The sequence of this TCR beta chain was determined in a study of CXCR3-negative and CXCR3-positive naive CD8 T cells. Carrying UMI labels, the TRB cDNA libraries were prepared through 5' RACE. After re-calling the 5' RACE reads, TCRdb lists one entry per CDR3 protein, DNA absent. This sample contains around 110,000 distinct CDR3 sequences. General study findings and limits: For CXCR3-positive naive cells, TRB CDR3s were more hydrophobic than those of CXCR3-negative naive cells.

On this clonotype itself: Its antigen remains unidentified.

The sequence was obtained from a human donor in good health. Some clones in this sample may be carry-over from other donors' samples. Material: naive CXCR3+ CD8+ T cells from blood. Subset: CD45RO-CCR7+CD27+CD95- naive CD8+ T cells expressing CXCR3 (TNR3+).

The CDR3 protein is CASRGDSIGETQYF. The chain is built from TRBV6-5 and TRBJ2-5; TCRdb's D call, TRBD2, is unchecked because there is no DNA. The germline gives CDR1 MNHEY, CDR2 SVGAGI. The CDR3 has 14 residues.